These 27 T cell receptor beta chains came from one sample sequenced in a study of cytomegalovirus exposure and HLA in healthy donors. In the PCR, 60 Vbeta and 13 Jbeta primers were used. TCRdb's copy holds only in-frame clones and misses some; the assay was immunoSEQ multiplex PCR. The sample has 200,000 to 250,000 clones, around four fifths seen once. The source material was PBMCs. These receptor sequences come from a man in his forties or fifties in good health and CMV-seronegative.

This clone is a singleton in its sample. J is TRBJ2-7 and V is TRBV6-6; the match to TRBD2 covers 13 bases. CDR1 is MNHNY, CDR2 SVGAGI, per germline (reference sequence). Germline trimming cut 6 bases from V and 2 bases from J; bases unmatched to any gene: 7. CDR3 size: 16 residues. CDR3 loop: CASSFRLAGGTYEQYF. The CDR3 nucleotides read TGTGCCAGCAGCTTCCGACTAGCGGGAGGAACCTACGAGCAGTACTTC.

The gene calls are TRBV2 and TRBJ2-1; 11 bases fit TRBD2. V lost 8 bases, J lost 2 bases, and 5 bases stayed unmatched. CDR3 size: 15 residues. The germline gives CDR1 SNHLY, CDR2 FYNNEI. This CDR3 is CASGQTSGAYNEQFF. CDR3 nucleotide sequence: TGTGCCAGCGGCCAGACTAGCGGGGCCTACAATGAGCAGTTCTTC.

The chain has TRBV28 and TRBJ2-5; TRBD2 aligns across 10 bases. The CDR3 consists of 15 residues. With V trimmed by 5 bases and J by 5 bases, 8 bases remained unmatched. From germline, CDR1 is MDHEN and CDR2 SYDVKM. Here the CDR3 reads CASSPSGRAEETQYF. CDR3 bases: TGTGCCAGCAGTCCAAGCGGGAGGGCCGAGGAGACCCAGTACTTC.

The chain links TRBV27 to TRBJ2-1, with D possibly TRBD1 on 6 matching bases. This CDR3 is built from 13 residues. The germline V gene encodes CDR1 MNHEY and CDR2 SMNVEV (reference sequence). V lost 6 bases and J lost 7, with 13 bases in between. CDR3 loop: CASSFTGWNEQFF. For the CDR3, the DNA is TGTGCCAGCAGCTTTACAGGGTGGAATGAGCAGTTCTTC.

V usage is TRBV5-6 and J usage is TRBJ2-7, with TRBD2 matching 11 bases. V trimming: 4 bases; J trimming: 3 bases; junction bases outside the gene matches: 9. This CDR3 is built from 16 residues. Germline CDR1 and CDR2: SGHDT and YYEEEE. The CDR3 loop is CASSVSGLAEDYEQYF. The CDR3 nucleotides are TGTGCCAGCAGCGTTTCGGGACTAGCGGAGGACTACGAGCAGTACTTC.

The chain uses TRBV27 and TRBJ2-3, with TRBD1 identical over 9 bases. The V segment lost 3 bases and the J segment 3 bases; nucleotides outside the gene matches: 4. Germline V gene lookup returns CDR1 MNHEY and CDR2 SMNVEV (reference sequence). The CDR3 is 15 amino acids. CDR3 amino acids: CASSFTGGRTDTQYF. The CDR3 nucleotides read TGTGCCAGCAGTTTCACAGGGGGCAGGACAGATACGCAGTATTTT.

The genes are TRBV28 and TRBJ2-6; D unclear. The V end lost 10 bases, the J end lost 0 bases, and 10 bases lay between the germline ends. Germline V gene lookup returns CDR1 MDHEN and CDR2 SYDVKM. This CDR3 region has 14 residues. The CDR3 region is CATGPHSGANVLTF. CDR3 nucleotide sequence: TGTGCCACCGGTCCGCACTCTGGGGCCAACGTCCTGACTTTC. Supplemented by reference TRBV28 and TRBJ2-6, the full variable domain reads DVKVTQSSRYLVKRTGEKVFLECVQDMDHENMFWYRQDPGLGLRLIYFSYDVKMKEKGDIPEGYSVSREKKERFSLILESASTNQTSMYLCATGPHSGANVLTFGAGSRLTVL.

The chain uses TRBV7-9 and TRBJ1-4; 8 bases agree with TRBD1. This CDR3 spans 16 amino acids. CDR1 is SEHNR and CDR2 is FQNEAQ in the germline V gene (reference sequence). V gave up 5 bases and J gave up 5 bases; unmatched junction bases: 10. Here the CDR3 reads CASSLVRDRPNEKLFF. Here the CDR3 DNA reads TGTGCCAGCAGCCTCGTGAGGGACAGGCCCAATGAAAAACTGTTTTTT.

The chain combines TRBV5-4 with TRBJ2-7, with TRBD2 matching 11 bases. J was trimmed by 6 bases and V by 4 bases; bases with no gene match: 18. The CDR3 contains 18 residues. Germline loops: CDR1 SGHNT, CDR2 YYREEE (reference sequence). The CDR3 DNA reads TGTGCCAGCAGCCCCGGAGTAGCGGGAGGGAAAAGAACCACCGAGCAGTACTTC. Amino acid sequence: CASSPGVAGGKRTTEQYF.

The V and J genes are TRBV7-2 and TRBJ2-5; TRBD1 aligns across 10 bases. The DNA end is a closer match to TRBJ2-7, so the J assignment may be wrong. CDR3 length: 14 residues. The germline V gene encodes CDR1 SGHTA and CDR2 FQGNSA. The CDR3 region is CASSLGQGTYEQYF. As DNA, the CDR3 is TGTGCCAGCAGCTTGGGACAGGGGACCTACGAGCAGTACTTC.

This chain uses TRBV7-9 with TRBJ1-1; TRBD1 might be the D (5 bases). This CDR3 has 15 amino acids. Germline-derived CDR1 and CDR2 are SEHNR and FQNEAQ (reference sequence). V lost 4 bases and J 2 bases, leaving 14 bases between the germline ends. CDR3 sequence: CASSSYGGKNTEAFF. CDR3 coding DNA: TGTGCCAGCAGCTCGTACGGGGGTAAAAACACTGAAGCTTTCTTT.

This clone was seen only once. The rearrangement joins TRBV6-1 to TRBJ1-4; 7 bases are a match to TRBD1. V lost 3 bases, J lost 0 bases, and 1 base stayed unmatched. CDR3 length equals 15 residues. The V gene's germline CDR1 is MNHNS and CDR2 SASEGT. CDR3 sequence: CASSDQGATNEKLFF. The CDR3 DNA is TGTGCCAGCAGTGACCAGGGGGCAACTAATGAAAAACTGTTTTTT.

The count of this clone is one. This chain uses TRBV5-1 with TRBJ2-7, with TRBD2 as a possible D gene (5 bases). This CDR3 is 11 amino acids long. Germline V gives CDR1 SGHRS, CDR2 YFSETQ. With 5 bases removed from V and 6 bases from J, the gap between germline ends came to 9 bases. CDR3 in DNA: TGCGCCAGCAGGTCCAGCGGCGAGCAGTACTTC. Amino acid sequence: CASRSSGEQYF.

This rearrangement joins TRBV30 to TRBJ2-3; 8 bases are a match to TRBD2. Trimming took 3 bases from V and 2 from J; bases not matched to a gene: 7. CDR3 length: 15 residues. Germline CDR1 is GTSNPN and CDR2 is SVGIG (reference sequence). The CDR3 DNA reads as TGTGCCTGGAGATACGGACTAGCCCTCACAGATACGCAGTATTTT. It encodes CAWRYGLALTDTQYF.

This clone was detected only a few times. V gene TRBV18 combines with J gene TRBJ1-1; 9 nucleotides line up with TRBD1. In germline, CDR1 is KGHSH, CDR2 LQKENI. V was pared by 4 bases and J by 3 bases, with 6 bases of the junction left unmatched. This CDR3 is 15 amino acids long. This CDR3 reads CASSHGTGMDTEAFF. CDR3 in DNA: TGTGCCAGCTCACACGGGACAGGGATGGACACTGAAGCTTTCTTT.

The chain combines TRBV6-5 with TRBJ2-7; 7 nucleotides match TRBD1. Germline V gene lookup returns CDR1 MNHEY and CDR2 SVGAGI. J gave up 7 bases and V 4 bases, and 7 bases lay outside the gene matches. This CDR3 contains 13 residues. The CDR3 reads CASSSYDRDEQYF. The CDR3 bases are TGTGCCAGCAGTTCCTACGACAGGGATGAGCAGTACTTC.

This clone has only a few counts. V is TRBV28 and J is TRBJ1-4, with 10 bases aligning to TRBD1. Trimming at V came to 7 bases and at J to 8 bases, leaving 10 bases not matched to a gene. Germline CDR1 MDHEN, CDR2 SYDVKM. The CDR3 is 15 residues long. The CDR3 DNA sequence: TGTGCCAGCACCCCGGGACAGGGGTTTAGGGAAAAACTGTTTTTT. Residues: CASTPGQGFREKLFF.

J is TRBJ2-3 and V is TRBV7-2; TRBD2 matches 7 bases. This CDR3 comprises 17 residues. The trim removed 1 base at V and 3 bases at J, leaving 10 bases unmatched. Germline loops: CDR1 SGHTA, CDR2 FQGNSA. CDR3: CASSLGLAVLGTDTQYF. DNA of the CDR3: TGTGCCAGCAGCTTAGGGCTAGCGGTACTAGGGACAGATACGCAGTATTTT.

Comments on this clone: Other DNA sequences within the sample encode an identical CDR3. The V and J genes are TRBV6-5 and TRBJ2-3; D might be TRBD1 (5 bases). V dropped 4 bases and J dropped 6 bases, with 17 bases sitting between them. The length of the CDR3 is 15 residues. CDR1 is MNHEY, CDR2 SVGAGI, per germline. CDR3 DNA: TGTGCCAGCAGTTTGGGGCAGGGCCGGATTGATACGCAGTATTTT. Its translation is CASSLGQGRIDTQYF.

V usage is TRBV7-9 and J usage is TRBJ2-7; 8 bases agree with TRBD1. The CDR3 runs 14 residues. The V segment lost 2 bases and the J segment 2 bases; nucleotides outside the gene matches: 2. The germline V gene encodes CDR1 SEHNR and CDR2 FQNEAQ (reference sequence). The CDR3 sequence is CASSLQGATYEQYF. As DNA, the CDR3 is TGTGCCAGCAGCTTACAGGGGGCGACCTACGAGCAGTACTTC.

This sequence joins TRBV6-1 and TRBJ2-1; TRBD2 aligns across 7 bases. Trimming took 1 base from V and 7 from J; bases not matched to a gene: 7. Germline V gene sequence: CDR1 MNHNS, CDR2 SASEGT. The CDR3 runs 15 residues. This chain's CDR3 is CASSEDWGGGNEQFF. The DNA for the CDR3 is TGTGCCAGCAGTGAAGATTGGGGGGGAGGGAATGAGCAGTTCTTC.

This clone showed up just a few times. The J gene is TRBJ1-2, the V gene TRBV27; 10 bases are shared with TRBD1. The germline CDR1 and CDR2 sequences are MNHEY and SMNVEV (reference sequence). This CDR3 is built from 16 residues. V lost 0 bases and J lost 1; bases outside the gene matches: 2. The CDR3 protein is CASSLSWTGGNYGYTF. CDR3 nucleotide sequence: TGTGCCAGCAGTTTATCCTGGACAGGGGGTAACTATGGCTACACCTTC.

V usage is TRBV28 and J usage is TRBJ2-5, with TRBD2 matching over 7 bases. V shed 6 bases and J 2 bases; nucleotides not matched to a gene: 6. The germline V gene encodes CDR1 MDHEN and CDR2 SYDVKM. CDR3 length equals 14 residues. The CDR3 region is CASRRRGNQETQYF. The CDR3 DNA reads TGTGCCAGCAGAAGGCGGGGGAATCAAGAGACCCAGTACTTC.

This clone is a singleton in its sample. V is TRBV19 and J is TRBJ2-2; 7 positions match TRBD2. This CDR3 has 15 residues. The germline CDR1 and CDR2 sequences are LNHDA and SQIVND (reference sequence). V was clipped by 3 bases and J by 7 bases; unmatched bases: 8. CDR3 sequence reads: CASSMGGRADGELFF. The CDR3 nucleotides read TGTGCCAGTAGTATGGGAGGGAGAGCTGACGGGGAGCTGTTTTTT.

This clone was observed a handful of times. This chain uses TRBV2 with TRBJ1-1, with D perhaps TRBD1 (5 bases). With 6 bases removed from V and 11 bases from J, the gap between germline ends came to 16 bases. Germline V gene sequence: CDR1 SNHLY, CDR2 FYNNEI. The CDR3 runs 12 residues. This chain's CDR3 is CASSQTAFDAFF. In nucleotides, the CDR3 is TGTGCCAGCAGCCAGACAGCCTTTGATGCTTTCTTT.

The genes are TRBV6-5 and TRBJ1-4; 7 nucleotides match TRBD1. V shed 5 bases, J shed 9 bases, and the junction held 9 bases outside the gene matches. Germline values: CDR1 MNHEY, CDR2 SVGAGI. This CDR3 region has 14 residues. CDR3 sequence reads: CASSDRVKEKKLFF. The CDR3 DNA reads as TGTGCCAGCAGTGACAGGGTGAAGGAAAAAAAACTGTTTTTT.

The rearrangement joins TRBV7-3 to TRBJ2-2; no definite D call. The CDR3 covers 16 residues. Germline V lookup: CDR1 SGHTA, CDR2 FQGTGA. V was shortened by 5 bases and J by 0 bases, with 13 bases between the two germline ends. The CDR3 region has the DNA TGTGCCAGCAGCCACGCGGTCCCAGCGAACACCGGGGAGCTGTTTTTT. This codes for CASSHAVPANTGELFF.